The 23 T cell receptor beta chains reported below all come from one sample, sequenced in a study of CXCR3-negative and CXCR3-positive naive CD8 T cells. General observations from the study: Researchers report that CXCR3-positive naive cells carry more hydrophobic TRB CDR3s than CXCR3-negative naive cells.

No antigen is known for these receptors. UMI-labeled TRB cDNA libraries were prepared by 5' RACE. From the 5' RACE reads, TCRdb lists one entry per CDR3 protein and no DNA. The table counts 65,000 to 90,000 distinct CDR3 sequences; 0.55% to 0.8% lies in the top ten. The sequencing input was naive CXCR3+ CD8+ T cells from blood. Subset of the sample: CD45RO-CCR7+CD27+CD95- naive CD8+ T cells expressing CXCR3 (TNR3+). The receptors come from a human donor in good health. Some clones in this sample may be carry-over from other donors' samples.

V and J are TRBV28 and TRBJ2-5; TCRdb lists TRBD2, though no DNA is available to test this call. From germline, CDR1 is MDHEN and CDR2 SYDVKM. The CDR3 loop spans 14 amino acids. CDR3 region: CASSSPGLRETQYF. Looking up the rest from reference TRBV28 and TRBJ2-5 gives the full variable domain: DVKVTQSSRYLVKRTGEKVFLECVQDMDHENMFWYRQDPGLGLRLIYFSYDVKMKEKGDIPEGYSVSREKKERFSLILESASTNQTSMYLCASSSPGLRETQYFGPGTRLLVL.

This chain uses TRBV24-1 with TRBJ2-1; without DNA, the TCRdb call of TRBD1 cannot be checked. CDR3 length: 14 residues. Germline CDR1 is KGHDR and CDR2 is SFDVKD. This chain's CDR3 is CATRGRGGGNEQFF.

V usage is TRBV29-1 and J usage is TRBJ2-7; checking the TCRdb D call of TRBD1 is not possible without DNA. The CDR3 extends over 11 amino acids. Germline CDR1 SQVTM, CDR2 ANQGSEA. The CDR3 reads CSVRGAYEQYF.

J is TRBJ2-7 and V is TRBV19; lacking DNA, the TRBD1 call made by TCRdb goes unchecked. The CDR3 is 15 amino acids. Germline CDR1 LNHDA, CDR2 SQIVND (reference sequence). The CDR3 protein is CASSPGTGGPYEQYF.

The CDR3 is CASSRAGVNEQFF. This chain connects TRBV2 to TRBJ2-1. CDR1 and CDR2 from the germline V gene are SNHLY and FYNNEI. The CDR3 loop spans 13 amino acids.

V gene TRBV24-1 combines with J gene TRBJ1-4. This CDR3 is 12 amino acids long. In germline, CDR1 is KGHDR, CDR2 SFDVKD. The CDR3: CATSDLMGKLFF.

V usage is TRBV7-8 and J usage is TRBJ2-2; TCRdb selects TRBD2, and the lack of DNA leaves this call unchecked. CDR1 and CDR2 (germline): SGHVS, FQNEAQ. The CDR3 has 15 residues. CDR3 protein: CASSSWTSGVGELFF.

The CDR3 region is CASSFPPRGEITDTQYF. The chain is built from TRBV28 and TRBJ2-3; the TCRdb call, TRBD1, lacks DNA for checking. This CDR3 spans 17 amino acids. The germline CDR1 and CDR2 sequences are MDHEN and SYDVKM.

The chain couples TRBV29-1 to TRBJ2-5; TCRdb proposes TRBD2, but this gene call is untestable without DNA. Germline V CDR1 and CDR2: SQVTM, ANQGSEA. There are 13 residues in the CDR3. CDR3 loop: CSVQPGLEETQYF.

J is TRBJ2-7 and V is TRBV28. The CDR3 sequence is 15 residues long. The germline gives CDR1 MDHEN, CDR2 SYDVKM. Here the CDR3 reads CASRRSNGGAYEQYF.

The V call is TRBV10-3, the J call TRBJ2-6; TCRdb's D gene call, TRBD1, goes unchecked for lack of DNA. The CDR3 has 16 amino acids. CDR1 is ENHRY, CDR2 SYGVKD, per germline. The CDR3: CAISDFPGTGANVLTF.

The chain carries TRBV5-1 and TRBJ2-7; absent DNA, TCRdb's TRBD2 call cannot be checked. The germline CDR1 and CDR2 sequences are SGHRS and YFSETQ. The CDR3 totals 13 residues. CDR3 sequence reads: CASRGTASYEQYF.

This chain links TRBV28 with TRBJ2-1; absent DNA, TCRdb's TRBD1 call cannot be checked. The CDR3 is made up of 15 amino acids. Germline V gene sequence: CDR1 MDHEN, CDR2 SYDVKM. CDR3 protein: CASSRGQGADNEQFF. Using reference TRBV28 and TRBJ2-1 for the parts outside the CDR3, the full variable domain is DVKVTQSSRYLVKRTGEKVFLECVQDMDHENMFWYRQDPGLGLRLIYFSYDVKMKEKGDIPEGYSVSREKKERFSLILESASTNQTSMYLCASSRGQGADNEQFFGPGTRLTVL.

The V gene is TRBV4-1, the J gene TRBJ2-7; the TCRdb D gene call, TRBD2, has no DNA to confirm it. This CDR3 region has 15 residues. CDR1 and CDR2 (germline): MGHRA, YSYEKL. CDR3 sequence: CASSQPQGLPYEQYF.

The chain combines TRBV3-1 with TRBJ2-3. Germline CDR1 reads LGHDT; CDR2 reads YNNKEL (reference sequence). The CDR3 consists of 15 residues. This CDR3 is CASSQDKGDTDTQYF.

The chain combines TRBV7-9 with TRBJ2-3; TCRdb's assignment of TRBD2 cannot be checked, as there is no DNA. CDR3 length: 16 amino acids. Germline V CDR1 and CDR2: SEHNR, FQNEAQ (reference sequence). This CDR3 reads CASSPAERATGDTQYF.

The rearrangement uses TRBV9 and TRBJ2-7; with no DNA, the TCRdb D assignment of TRBD1 cannot be verified. The CDR3 is made up of 17 amino acids. In germline, CDR1 is SGDLS, CDR2 YYNGEE. CDR3 amino acids: CASSVTGTGARGDEQYF.

The chain uses TRBV20-1 and TRBJ1-2; TCRdb's assignment of TRBD1 cannot be checked, as there is no DNA. CDR3 length: 16 amino acids. Germline CDR1 reads DFQATT; CDR2 reads SNEGSKA (reference sequence). The CDR3 spells CSARVWWDSRPYGYTF.

The rearrangement uses TRBV6-1 and TRBJ1-2; the TCRdb call, TRBD1, lacks DNA for checking. This CDR3 comprises 16 residues. CDR1 is MNHNS, CDR2 SASEGT, per germline. The CDR3 sequence is CASSDPNLGTYYGYTF.

The V call is TRBV28, the J call TRBJ1-2. Germline CDR1 is MDHEN and CDR2 is SYDVKM. The CDR3 has 14 residues. The CDR3 here is CASSLADTYHGYTF.

CDR3 region: CASSSPTDTQYF. The gene calls are TRBV27 and TRBJ2-3. Germline CDR1 reads MNHEY; CDR2 reads SMNVEV (reference sequence). This CDR3 spans 12 amino acids.

The gene calls are TRBV18 and TRBJ2-1; TCRdb designates TRBD1, a call that cannot be tested without DNA. The CDR3 consists of 21 residues. Germline V gene lookup returns CDR1 KGHSH and CDR2 LQKENI. The CDR3 loop reads CASSPRTNHTIRGVPYNEQFF.

V is TRBV28 and J is TRBJ2-1. CDR3 size: 13 residues. In germline, CDR1 is MDHEN, CDR2 SYDVKM. The CDR3 sequence is CASEISGYNEQFF. Full variable domain (remainder filled in from reference TRBV28 and TRBJ2-1): DVKVTQSSRYLVKRTGEKVFLECVQDMDHENMFWYRQDPGLGLRLIYFSYDVKMKEKGDIPEGYSVSREKKERFSLILESASTNQTSMYLCASEISGYNEQFFGPGTRLTVL.